A selection of T cell receptor beta chains follows, all from one sample in a study of T-cell memory formation after mild COVID-19. TCRdb called the 5' RACE reads again in MiXCR, with one record for every CDR3 protein. The table has about 250,000 distinct CDR3 sequences, roughly 15% seen once. Material: PBMCs or a T cell subset sorted from them (not recorded which). The receptors here all came from a man aged 18 to 30 who had mild COVID-19 (a few samples of this study predate the infection). Cell type and time point are not known. Each CDR3 is given with its conserved first and last residue. The order of the fields is D gene, J gene, V gene, clone size, CDR3 DNA, CDR3 protein. A D gene is named only where the DNA matches it firmly. A clone size is listed for some rows: how often the clone was seen (once, few, many), or a class if it is expanded.

D: TRBD2
J: TRBJ2-5
V: TRBV4-2
size: few
DNA: TGTGCCAGCAGCGAACTAGCGGGGGTGCGGGAGACCCAGTACTTC
CDR3: CASSELAGVRETQYF

D: NA
J: TRBJ1-5
V: TRBV19
size: NA
DNA: TGTGCCAGTAGTCCTCGACTGAATCAGCCCCAGCATTTT
CDR3: CASSPRLNQPQHF

D: NA
J: TRBJ1-5
V: TRBV4-3
size: few
DNA: TGCGCCAGCAGCCCCCGGGCGGGGACGAATCAGCCCCAGCATTTT
CDR3: CASSPRAGTNQPQHF

D: NA
J: TRBJ1-2
V: TRBV12-3/TRBV12-4
size: NA
DNA: TGTGCCAGCAGTCCCCGGACACATGGCTACACCTTC
CDR3: CASSPRTHGYTF

D: NA
J: TRBJ2-2
V: TRBV2
size: few
DNA: TGTGCCAGCAGTAAGGTTGGCGGAGCCGGGGAGCTGTTTTTT
CDR3: CASSKVGGAGELFF

D: TRBD1
J: TRBJ2-7
V: TRBV5-1
size: few
DNA: TGCGCCAGCAGCCCAGGGACAGGGAGAGGAGAGCAGTACTTC
CDR3: CASSPGTGRGEQYF

D: NA
J: TRBJ2-3
V: TRBV9
size: NA
DNA: TGTGCCAGCAGCGCGTCCAGCGGTACGCAGTATTTT
CDR3: CASSASSGTQYF

D: NA
J: TRBJ1-4
V: TRBV5-1
size: few
DNA: TGCGCCAGCAGCTTGGTTCCGGCAACTAATGAAAAACTGTTTTTT
CDR3: CASSLVPATNEKLFF

D: NA
J: TRBJ1-1
V: TRBV6-5
size: NA
DNA: TGTGCCAGCGAAGCCCAGCATAGAGGGGGAACTTTCTTT
CDR3: CASEAQHRGGTFF

D: NA
J: TRBJ1-6
V: TRBV7-2
size: NA
DNA: TGTGCCAGCAGCTTCACGGGGAGACCCCTCCACTTT
CDR3: CASSFTGRPLHF

D: TRBD1
J: TRBJ1-5
V: TRBV7-2
size: few
DNA: TGTGCCAGCAGCCTAGTATACGGACAGGGTTCGCCCCAGCATTTT
CDR3: CASSLVYGQGSPQHF